This T cell receptor (beta chain) was retrieved from a study of shared clonotypes between healthy human individuals. Genomic DNA of each subset was evenly split across several immunoSEQ plates. Assay: immunoSEQ multiplex PCR; the TCRdb copy retains only in-frame clones and omits some. The sample has about 680,000 clones, 92% seen once. It was CD45RO-negative cells, positively selected for CCR7, that made up naive CD8 cells, with terminally differentiated effector memory CD45RA+ cells excluded. The TCR was taken from a man aged 30-40 years in good health. Sequencing was done on a sample of naive CD8+ T cells sorted from blood.

CDR3 sequence (DNA): TGTGCCAGCAGCGCGGGACAGGGAGGGGTGACCCAGTACTTC. This translates into CASSAGQGGVTQYF. This sequence joins TRBV9 and TRBJ2-5, with 9 bases identical to TRBD1. Germline values: CDR1 SGDLS, CDR2 YYNGEE. The junction had 7 bases not matched to a gene; V was cut back by 3 bases and J by 7 bases. The CDR3 is made up of 14 amino acids.